This section outlines one TCR beta chain sequence together with its context. These data are taken from a study of T cell changes during pregnancy in multiple sclerosis. Only in-frame clones appear in the TCRdb table, and some are missing; sequencing was by immunoSEQ multiplex PCR. The sample lists roughly 46,000 clones; around 95% were seen once. Germline V gives CDR1 SGDLS, CDR2 YYNGEE. The CDR3 length is 18 residues. Losses at the gene ends were 2 bases for V and 2 bases for J; bases not matched to a gene: 12. This TCR derives from a female donor with multiple sclerosis, enrolled in a pregnancy study. This rearrangement joins TRBV9 to TRBJ2-3; 9 nucleotides align to TRBD2. Sequenced here: CD8+ T cells from peripheral blood mononuclear cells, sampled after pregnancy. CDR3 sequence reads: CASSVPSGGGADTDTQYF. Written as DNA, the CDR3 is TGTGCCAGCAGCGTTCCCTCTGGCGGGGGGGCAGACACAGATACGCAGTATTTT.